The present TCR beta chain was sequenced within a study of graft-versus-host responses after intestinal transplantation. The study, taken as a whole, reports: GvH clones surfaced in recipient marrow, some emerging earlier in ileum or blood.

The protocol was immunoSEQ multiplex PCR, while the TCRdb copy is restricted to in-frame clones and leaves out a portion. The table includes 86,000 or so clones, just over 90% detected once. V lost 4 bases, J lost 3 bases, and 19 bases stayed unmatched. The germline V gene has CDR1 SGHDT and CDR2 YYEEEE. There are 19 residues in the CDR3. Comment on this clone: Antigen specificity is unknown.

This receptor was obtained from a human donor who received an intestinal transplant. The sequencing here drew on unstimulated CD8+ T cells sorted from spleen or lymph node cells, taken before intestinal transplant. The chain recombines TRBV5-6 with TRBJ2-5; TRBD2 matches at 9 bases. The CDR3 nucleotides are TGTGCCAGCAGCCTCTGGTCGGGGACCTTAGCGGGAGTAAAAGAGACCCAGTACTTC. Protein sequence: CASSLWSGTLAGVKETQYF.